Sequencing of this T cell receptor beta chain was carried out in a study of shared clonotypes between healthy human individuals. General observations from the study: Sharing across four donors was highest in naive CD4 (around 5%) and lowest in memory CD8 (around 0.4%). Memory subsets generally showed lower estimated richness than naive subsets.

Produced via immunoSEQ multiplex PCR; TCRdb's table is partial and in-frame only. The table includes some 1 million clones, approximately 70% detected once. Regarding this clone: Its antigen is undetermined.

The clonotype was recovered from a man aged 18 to 35 in good health. Sequencing used memory CD4+ T cells sorted from blood. Subset indicated: CD45RA-negative fraction.

This CDR3 is CASESRPGAEKLFF. The DNA for the CDR3 is TGTGCCAGCGAATCCAGGCCCGGGGCTGAAAAACTGTTTTTT. The chain carries TRBV6-1 and TRBJ1-4, with D maybe TRBD1 (5 bases). This CDR3 has 14 amino acids. Germline V lookup: CDR1 MNHNS, CDR2 SASEGT. The V end lost 8 bases, the J end lost 7 bases, and 17 bases lay between the germline ends.